The sample holds a few counts of the clone carrying this TCR beta chain. Trimming removed 4 bases from V and 0 bases from J, with 16 bases in between. Germline CDR1 reads SGHRS; CDR2 reads YFSETQ. The CDR3 loop spans 17 amino acids. This sample was included in a study of T-cell reconstitution after alpha-beta-depleted transplantation in children. Unique molecular identifiers featured in how the TCRbeta library was prepared. TCRdb called the PCR reads again in MiXCR, with one record for every CDR3 protein. The data hold a few hundred thousand distinct CDR3 sequences, with approximately 9.6% observed a single time.

The J gene is TRBJ2-2, the V gene TRBV5-1; D might be TRBD2 (5 bases). The TCR was taken from a human donor who donated a stem cell graft to a child with SCID. The sequencing used PBMCs from the stem cell graft donor, collected from the stem cell graft. CDR3 coding DNA: TGCGCCAGCAGCCCGCCAGCGGTTCAATCGAACACCGGGGAGCTGTTTTTT. Residues: CASSPPAVQSNTGELFF.